This T cell receptor beta chain was sequenced in a study of vaccination effects on CD4 cells after COVID-19. Germline V lookup: CDR1 LGHDT, CDR2 YNNKEL (reference sequence). The CDR3 has 12 residues. In regard to this clone: The antigen is undetermined. Compared with germline, one end of the junction differs, possibly owing to a read error.

TCRdb's table, derived via immunoSEQ multiplex PCR, lists solely in-frame clones and lacks some. The sample shows approximately 28,000 clones, roughly 74% of them seen only once. Study-level findings and limits: The study had few convalescent patients and no early post-infection timepoints.

ViraFEST assay sequencing came after antigen-specific CD4+ T cells were expanded with viral peptide pools. Cells that had been cultured for 10 days were the source of isolated CD4+ T cells. Each person got two doses of an mRNA SARS-CoV-2 vaccine, BNT162b2 or mRNA-1273. The sequenced sample was CD4+ T cells from PBMCs cultured with HCoV-NL63 spike peptides, obtained after COVID-19 vaccination. The receptor was derived from a human donor who received a COVID-19 vaccine. The chain carries TRBV3-1 (or the pseudogene TRBV3-2) and TRBJ2-1; D possibly matches TRBD1 or TRBD2 (5 bases each). The CDR3 spells CASSQDTSSGLF. The CDR3 bases are TGTGCCAGCAGCCAAGACACCTCATCGGGGCTCTTC.